This entry lists 17 T cell receptor beta chains sequenced from one sample in a study of cytotoxic CD8 clonotypes in ibrutinib-treated CLL. The protocol was immunoSEQ multiplex PCR, while the TCRdb copy is restricted to in-frame clones and leaves out a portion. The sample holds 58,000 or so clones; roughly 59% are singletons and the top ten take roughly 14%. This specimen consisted of PBMCs, obtained after 12 months of ibrutinib treatment. The receptors stem from a human donor with chronic lymphocytic leukemia.

This sequence joins TRBV6-4 and TRBJ2-1; 7 nucleotides match TRBD1. There are 13 residues in the CDR3. The junction had 7 bases not matched to a gene; V was cut back by 4 bases and J by 10 bases. The germline CDR1 and CDR2 sequences are MRHNA and SNTAGT. Here the CDR3 DNA reads TGTGCCAGCAGTGTACACGACAGGGCCGAGCAGTTCTTC. It codes for CASSVHDRAEQFF.

The V call is TRBV10-3, the J call TRBJ2-2, with D possibly being TRBD2 (6 bases). V gave up 6 bases and J gave up 0 bases, with 8 bases separating them. The CDR3 consists of 14 residues. The germline gives CDR1 ENHRY, CDR2 SYGVKD. The CDR3 spells CAIRRGPNTGELFF. The DNA of the CDR3 is TGTGCCATCAGGCGGGGCCCGAACACCGGGGAGCTGTTTTTT.

This clone was detected a few times. This chain links TRBV28 with TRBJ1-2; no firm D call. The CDR3 covers 13 residues. Germline V gives CDR1 MDHEN, CDR2 SYDVKM. The CDR3 here is CLVVPLGAYGYTF. In nucleotides, the CDR3 is TGTCTGGTCGTTCCGTTGGGAGCCTATGGCTACACCTTC.

This chain links TRBV28 with TRBJ2-1, with D possibly being TRBD2 (5 bases). The CDR3 loop spans 13 amino acids. The germline V and J ends were trimmed by 3 bases and 8 bases, with 11 bases remaining between them. CDR1 and CDR2 from the germline V gene are MDHEN and SYDVKM. In DNA, the CDR3 is TGTGCCAGCAGTTTGGTCGGAGGCTATGAGCAGTTCTTC. Residues: CASSLVGGYEQFF. Together with reference TRBV28 and TRBJ2-1, the CDR3 gives the full variable domain: DVKVTQSSRYLVKRTGEKVFLECVQDMDHENMFWYRQDPGLGLRLIYFSYDVKMKEKGDIPEGYSVSREKKERFSLILESASTNQTSMYLCASSLVGGYEQFFGPGTRLTVL.

The gene calls are TRBV27 and TRBJ2-5; perhaps TRBD1 as D (6 bases). The assigned J gene may be wrong: the sequence end matches TRBJ2-7 better. The germline V gene encodes CDR1 MNHEY and CDR2 SMNVEV (reference sequence). CDR3 length: 11 residues. The CDR3 spells CASRQGHEQYF. CDR3 DNA: TGTGCCAGCAGACAGGGCCACGAGCAGTACTTC.

This chain uses TRBV15 with TRBJ2-1, with 8 bases lining up with TRBD2. Germline V lookup: CDR1 LNHNV, CDR2 YYDKDF (reference sequence). Germline trimming cut 2 bases from V and 0 bases from J; bases unmatched to any gene: 3. The CDR3 has 16 residues. CDR3 residues: CATSRYSGSSYNEQFF. The CDR3 nucleotides read TGTGCCACCAGCAGATACAGCGGGAGCTCCTACAATGAGCAGTTCTTC.

This clone was picked up one time. The chain is built from TRBV15 and TRBJ1-1; D is undetermined. The CDR3 covers 14 residues. Germline V lookup: CDR1 LNHNV, CDR2 YYDKDF (reference sequence). V gave up 5 bases and J gave up 6 bases, with 16 bases separating them. Here the CDR3 reads CATSSHYLVPEAFF. The CDR3, as DNA: TGTGCCACCAGCTCCCATTATTTAGTACCTGAAGCTTTCTTT.

The V and J genes are TRBV7-9 and TRBJ2-2, with D perhaps given as TRBD1 or TRBD2 (5 bases each). The germline V gene encodes CDR1 SEHNR and CDR2 FQNEAQ (reference sequence). Trimming took 3 bases from V and 0 from J, leaving 8 bases between them. The CDR3 has 15 amino acids. CDR3 region: CASSLGVSNTGELFF. DNA of the CDR3: TGTGCCAGCAGCTTGGGGGTGTCGAACACCGGGGAGCTGTTTTTT.

The rearrangement links TRBV28 to TRBJ2-7; 8 bases fit TRBD2. The CDR3 consists of 16 residues. Germline CDR1 reads MDHEN; CDR2 reads SYDVKM. The J segment lost 3 bases and the V segment lost 3 bases, leaving 10 bases of the junction unmatched. CDR3 in amino acids: CASSLGGRPFFYEQYF. CDR3 nucleotides: TGTGCCAGCAGTTTGGGCGGGAGGCCCTTCTTCTACGAGCAGTACTTC.

There are a few counts of this clone. V and J are TRBV7-9 and TRBJ1-1, with D unresolved. This CDR3 is 12 amino acids long. Germline V gene data show CDR1 as SEHNR and CDR2 as FQNEAQ (reference sequence). V lost 5 bases, J lost 5 bases, and 9 bases lay in between. The CDR3 reads CASSPPGTEAFF. CDR3 nucleotides: TGTGCCAGCAGCCCGCCGGGTACTGAAGCTTTCTTT.

The gene calls are TRBV5-4 and TRBJ2-6, with D perhaps matching TRBD1 (6 bases). The CDR3 contains 17 residues. The V end was cut by 1 base, the J end by 0 bases, with 11 bases between. The germline CDR1 and CDR2 sequences are SGHNT and YYREEE (reference sequence). This CDR3 is CASSLFGQLSGANVLTF. The CDR3 coding sequence is TGTGCCAGCAGCTTGTTTGGACAGCTCTCTGGGGCCAACGTCCTGACTTTC.

In this sample, this clone turned up once. The rearrangement joins TRBV9 to TRBJ2-7; 7 bases fit TRBD2. In germline, CDR1 is SGDLS, CDR2 YYNGEE. The CDR3 spans 14 residues. Trimming cost V 0 bases and J 9 bases; bases outside gene matches: 9. In DNA form, the CDR3 reads TGTGCCAGCAGCGTAGAACCCTCGGGGGGTGGGCAGTACGTC. Translated, it gives CASSVEPSGGGQYV.

This clone came up once. The gene calls are TRBV10-3 and TRBJ1-2; D remains unclear. Germline CDR1 is ENHRY and CDR2 is SYGVKD. Trimming shortened V by 3 bases and J by 3 bases, and 11 bases separated the two germline ends. The CDR3 runs 14 residues. This chain's CDR3 is CAISDTSGDYGYTF. The CDR3 DNA reads as TGTGCCATCAGTGATACTTCAGGTGACTATGGCTACACCTTC.

This clone was counted once. This sequence joins TRBV6-5 and TRBJ1-3; 7 nucleotides match TRBD1. The germline V gene encodes CDR1 MNHEY and CDR2 SVGAGI. CDR3 length equals 13 residues. Trimming at V came to 6 bases and at J to 4 bases, leaving 3 bases not matched to a gene. CDR3 in DNA: TGTGCCAGCAGACCACAGGGGGGAAACACCATATATTTT. This encodes CASRPQGGNTIYF.

The chain employs TRBV27 and TRBJ1-3; D is unresolved. Trimming left V 3 bases short and J 0 bases short, with 6 bases between. This CDR3 is built from 14 residues. Germline CDR1 reads MNHEY; CDR2 reads SMNVEV (reference sequence). The CDR3 is CASSFTSSGNTIYF. Written as DNA, the CDR3 is TGTGCCAGCAGTTTTACCAGCTCTGGAAACACCATATATTTT.

This clone was counted a few times. The V gene is TRBV5-6, the J gene TRBJ2-3; D gene ambiguous. With 2 bases removed from V and 0 bases from J, the gap between germline ends came to 10 bases. In germline, CDR1 is SGHDT, CDR2 YYEEEE. The CDR3 loop spans 15 amino acids. The chain's CDR3 is CASSFTRVSTDTQYF. The CDR3 DNA follows: TGTGCCAGCAGCTTTACAAGGGTTAGCACAGATACGCAGTATTTT.

This chain joins TRBV5-4 and TRBJ2-1; 8 nucleotides line up with TRBD2. This CDR3 contains 16 residues. Germline lookup yields CDR1 SGHNT and CDR2 YYREEE (reference sequence). V shed 0 bases and J 8 bases; nucleotides not matched to a gene: 10. The chain's CDR3 is CASSLGGLAFSDEQFF. In DNA form, the CDR3 reads TGTGCCAGCAGCTTGGGTGGACTAGCTTTTTCTGATGAGCAGTTCTTC.